This T cell receptor beta chain comes out of a study of regulatory T cells in long-lasting Graves disease. This clonotype was counted at least ten times. What it binds is unknown. Time point meaning: persistent/refractory GD, antithyroid drugs over 5 years with positive TRAb. PBMCs provided the RNA from which the TCR library was made. Graves' disease diagnosis followed American Thyroid Association guidelines. An endocrinology department in Xi'an, China, supplied the patients. Study-wide points: Persistent patients shared 2,500 to 3,000 public clonotypes among themselves. Newly diagnosed patients shared fewer, at nearly 1,000. Peripheral blood, not thyroid tissue, was the sole material studied.

From germline, CDR1 is MNHEY and CDR2 SVGAGI. This CDR3 comprises 14 residues. V was pared by 3 bases and J by 4 bases, with 12 bases between. The authors built TCR beta libraries using iRepertoire HTBI primers and Arm-PCR of CDR3 regions. Using its own MiXCR run on the multiplex PCR reads, TCRdb lists one record per CDR3 protein. Altogether about 660,000 distinct CDR3 sequences are present, approximately 29% being singletons, with the ten largest covering 42%. The TCR comes from a female donor with Graves disease. The specimen comprised peripheral blood mononuclear cells (PBMCs), sampled when the disease was refractory, from a patient treated with antithyroid drugs. V usage is TRBV6-5 and J usage is TRBJ1-1; tentatively, D is TRBD1 (5 bases). CDR3 in DNA: TGTGCCAGCAGTTATGCCGGGAGGGGCACTGAAGCTTTCTTT. It translates to CASSYAGRGTEAFF.